This record covers a single TCR beta chain. Some clones are missing from TCRdb's copy, which holds only in-frame ones; the method was immunoSEQ multiplex PCR. Here the sample spans 130,000 or so clones, 94% being singletons. The data were obtained in a study of control samples from healthy donors and cancer patients. The V gene lost 0 bases and the J gene lost 0 bases, with 10 bases spanning the gap. This CDR3 is built from 16 residues. Germline V lookup: CDR1 SGHNT, CDR2 YYREEE (reference sequence). The sample consisted of blood. The V call is TRBV5-4, the J call TRBJ2-1; D is perhaps TRBD2 (6 bases). The sequence derives from a middle-aged man in good health. This chain's CDR3 is CASSLGGVNSYNEQFF. In DNA, the CDR3 is TGTGCCAGCAGCTTGGGCGGGGTCAACTCCTACAATGAGCAGTTCTTC.